The following is a T cell receptor beta chain sequence with its context. The antigen remains unidentified. The data derive from a study of CD8 T cells in ankylosing spondylitis. Whole-study results and caveats: CD8+ disease-linked clones were present at relatively low frequencies in blood. Reportedly, matched ankylosing spondylitis synovial fluid was significantly enriched for disease-linked clones. Earlier reports found some motif variants in synovial fluid and blood in reactive arthritis. What appeared characteristic of ankylosing spondylitis blood was a TCR beta motif of under 10 highly homologous variants.

V dropped 0 bases and J dropped 3 bases, with 9 bases sitting between them. The germline gives CDR1 LGHDT, CDR2 YNNKEL (reference sequence). There are 15 residues in the CDR3. It was by quantitative 5'-RACE with molecular barcodes that TCR beta libraries were made. TCRdb reprocessed the 5' RACE reads via MiXCR and lists one record per CDR3 protein. This sample carries around 220,000 distinct CDR3 sequences, around 17% of them seen once, and the ten largest clones take 40% to 50%. The V call is TRBV3-1, the J call TRBJ1-3, with D hard to call. The clonotype originates from a male donor with ankylosing spondylitis. Sequenced material: blood, either unsorted or a sorted T cell fraction (not recorded which). The CDR3 coding sequence is TGTGCCAGCAGCCAAGATCCGGGTAGTGGAAACACCATATATTTT. Translating it yields CASSQDPGSGNTIYF.